The 31 T cell receptor beta chains listed next were all sequenced from one sample in a study of T cell repertoires in cytomegalovirus infection. MiXCR, applied by TCRdb to the reads, yields one record per CDR3 protein. The repertoire holds roughly 81,000 distinct CDR3 sequences, roughly 3.5% seen once, with over 4.5% in the top ten. Input material: PBMCs. These receptors were collected from a human donor in good health (CMV status not recorded). Some clones in this sample may be carry-over from other donors' samples.

This clonotype was seen repeatedly, ten times or more. The chain recombines TRBV12-3 or TRBV12-4 with TRBJ1-1; TRBD1 might be the D (6 bases). This CDR3 is 11 amino acids long. V lost 7 bases to trimming and J lost 4 bases, with 7 bases between them. The chain's CDR3 is CASKGGTEAFF. The DNA for the CDR3 is TGTGCCAGCAAGGGGGGCACTGAAGCTTTCTTT.

This clonotype has just a few counts. This clone may be a read error of a much larger clone one base away. The CDR3 sequence: CASSLSRSGNIIYF. CDR3 in DNA: TGTGCCAGCAGCTTATCACGCTCTGGAAACATCATATATTTT. J is TRBJ1-3 and V is TRBV7-9; D gene uncertain. The germline V gene encodes CDR1 SEHNR and CDR2 FQNEAQ (reference sequence). The CDR3 runs to 14 residues.

Ten or more counts support this clonotype. The chain recombines TRBV24-1 with TRBJ1-1; D remains unclear. V was pared by 8 bases and J by 2 bases, with 11 bases between. The germline gives CDR1 KGHDR, CDR2 SFDVKD. The CDR3 totals 13 residues. CDR3 sequence (DNA): TGTGCCACCACGGGCAGGCGTAACACTGAAGCTTTCTTT. Its protein is CATTGRRNTEAFF.

In its sample, this clonotype was seen many times. J is TRBJ1-6 and V is TRBV7-9; 10 positions agree with TRBD1. The CDR3 spans 15 residues. Germline V gene lookup returns CDR1 SEHNR and CDR2 FQNEAQ (reference sequence). The J segment lost 10 bases and the V segment lost 3 bases, leaving 6 bases of the junction unmatched. This CDR3 reads CASSFRDRGQSPLHF. Here the CDR3 DNA reads TGTGCCAGCAGCTTCCGGGACAGGGGACAATCACCCCTCCACTTT.

This clonotype was counted at least ten times. This rearrangement joins TRBV12-3 or TRBV12-4 to TRBJ2-5; D is unclear. The CDR3 is 17 amino acids. V was trimmed by 6 bases and J by 0 bases, leaving 20 bases between them. This CDR3 reads CASSPTTFQGDQETQYF. Here the CDR3 DNA reads TGTGCCAGCAGCCCTACTACTTTTCAAGGAGACCAAGAGACCCAGTACTTC.

There are many counts of this clonotype. The chain joins TRBV7-2 to TRBJ1-5, with no clear D. The V and J ends lost 4 bases and 2 bases respectively, with 12 bases between them. The CDR3 consists of 15 residues. In germline, CDR1 is SGHTA, CDR2 FQGNSA. The CDR3 DNA sequence: TGTGCCAGCAGCTCATCCCGCCAGGGCAATCAGCCCCAGCATTTT. The encoded protein is CASSSSRQGNQPQHF.

This clonotype was counted ten times or more. The chain is built from TRBV14 and TRBJ2-5; D is unresolved. Deletions cut 3 bases from V and 5 bases from J, with 10 bases between. Germline V CDR1 and CDR2: SGHDN, FVKESK. The CDR3 loop spans 13 amino acids. CDR3 loop: CASSHRVLETQYF. The CDR3 bases are TGTGCCAGCAGCCATCGCGTTTTGGAGACCCAGTACTTC. The variable domain in full, with the rest retrieved from reference TRBV14 and TRBJ2-5, is EAGVTQFPSHSVIEKGQTVTLRCDPISGHDNLYWYRRVMGKEIKFLLHFVKESKQDESGMPNNRFLAERTGGTYSTLKVQPAELEDSGVYFCASSHRVLETQYFGPGTRLLVL.

This clonotype has a count of ten or more. The chain recombines TRBV5-4 with TRBJ1-1; 9 bases agree with TRBD1. The CDR3 is 14 amino acids. V shed 5 bases and J 4 bases; nucleotides not matched to a gene: 6. Germline CDR1 and CDR2: SGHNT and YYREEE (reference sequence). In nucleotides, the CDR3 is TGTGCCAGCAGGGGGGGACAGGGTGGCACTGAAGCTTTCTTT. It codes for CASRGGQGGTEAFF.

This clonotype was seen at least ten times. Here the CDR3 reads CASSEAIGGEGNQPQHF. CDR3 nucleotides: TGTGCCAGCAGTGAAGCGATAGGGGGCGAGGGCAATCAGCCCCAGCATTTT. This chain joins TRBV2 and TRBJ1-5; 7 nucleotides align to TRBD1. The CDR3 length is 17 residues. Germline CDR1 SNHLY, CDR2 FYNNEI. Germline trimming cut 0 bases from V and 2 bases from J; bases unmatched to any gene: 7.

In its sample, this clonotype was seen many times. The chain joins TRBV7-2 to TRBJ1-6, with 10 nucleotides matching TRBD1. From germline, CDR1 is SGHTA and CDR2 FQGNSA. The V gene end was trimmed by 0 bases and the J gene end by 10 bases; junction bases not matched to a gene: 6. The CDR3 extends over 16 amino acids. For the CDR3, the DNA is TGTGCCAGCAGCTTAGCCCCGGGACAGGGGCGGTCACCCCTCCACTTT. It specifies CASSLAPGQGRSPLHF. The complete variable domain, with remaining parts taken from reference TRBV7-2 and TRBJ1-6, reads GAGVSQSPSNKVTEKGKDVELRCDPISGHTALYWYRQSLGQGLEFLIYFQGNSAPDKSGLPSDRFSAERTGGSVSTLTIQRTQQEDSAVYLCASSLAPGQGRSPLHFGNGTRLTVT.

This clonotype occurred many times. The chain couples TRBV4-3 to TRBJ1-2; 9 positions match TRBD1. V gave up 1 base and J gave up 0 bases; unmatched junction bases: 6. The CDR3 loop spans 17 amino acids. Germline V gene sequence: CDR1 LGHNA, CDR2 YSLEER. Written as DNA, the CDR3 is TGCGCCAGCAGCCAAGGTCCGGGACAGGGACCTAACTATGGCTACACCTTC. Protein: CASSQGPGQGPNYGYTF.

In its sample, this clonotype is medium-sized. V and J are TRBV6-2 or TRBV6-3 and TRBJ2-7; D may be TRBD1 (6 bases). The ends were cut back, 2 bases at V and 0 bases at J, with 8 bases in the middle. Germline V CDR1 and CDR2: MNHEY, SVGEGT. The CDR3 is 14 residues long. The CDR3 sequence: CASSYGTSSYEQYF. In DNA, the CDR3 is TGTGCCAGCAGTTACGGGACAAGCTCCTACGAGCAGTACTTC.

Many counts were recorded for this clonotype. The V gene is TRBV7-2, the J gene TRBJ2-3; TRBD2 aligns across 11 bases. This CDR3 has 16 amino acids. CDR1 is SGHTA and CDR2 is FQGNSA in the germline V gene. The junction had 12 bases not matched to a gene; V was cut back by 5 bases and J by 8 bases. DNA for the CDR3: TGTGCCAGCAGCGCTCCGGGGCTAGCGGGAGGATCTACGCAGTATTTT. Encoded protein: CASSAPGLAGGSTQYF. Full variable domain (missing parts from reference TRBV7-2 and TRBJ2-3): GAGVSQSPSNKVTEKGKDVELRCDPISGHTALYWYRQSLGQGLEFLIYFQGNSAPDKSGLPSDRFSAERTGGSVSTLTIQRTQQEDSAVYLCASSAPGLAGGSTQYFGPGTRLTVL.

This clonotype occurred many times. An end of the junction does not agree with germline; a read error may underlie this. The rearrangement joins TRBV5-5 to TRBJ2-2, with D possibly TRBD2 on 7 matching bases. The CDR3 contains 15 residues. From germline, CDR1 is SGHKS and CDR2 YYEKEE (reference sequence). DNA for the CDR3: TGTGTCAGCAGCTTGGGGGGGGCTGGAGCCGGGGAGCTGTTTTTT. Its translation is CVSSLGGAGAGELFF.

This clonotype was found many times. This chain uses TRBV28 with TRBJ1-2; the D gene is possibly TRBD1 (5 bases). CDR3 length: 14 residues. V was cut by 1 base and J by 8 bases, with 14 bases left in between. The V gene's germline CDR1 is MDHEN and CDR2 SYDVKM. The CDR3 region is CASSLFGQGLGYTF. DNA for the CDR3: TGTGCCAGCAGTTTATTCGGGCAGGGTCTCGGCTACACCTTC.

At least ten counts were recorded for this clonotype. This chain links TRBV15 with TRBJ2-7, with 10 bases aligning to TRBD1. V lost 1 base, J lost 2 bases, and 5 bases stayed unmatched. The CDR3 is 16 residues long. In germline, CDR1 is LNHNV, CDR2 YYDKDF (reference sequence). Here the CDR3 DNA reads TGTGCCACCAGCAGAGTAGTCGGGACAGGGGCCTACGAGCAGTACTTC. Translated: CATSRVVGTGAYEQYF.

This clonotype was seen ten or more times. The rearrangement joins TRBV5-1 to TRBJ2-3; 15 bases match TRBD2. This CDR3 contains 20 residues. Trimming at V came to 3 bases and at J to 2 bases, leaving 13 bases not matched to a gene. Looked up from germline, CDR1 is SGHRS and CDR2 is YFSETQ. DNA of the CDR3: TGCGCCAGCAGCTCCGGACTAGCGGGGGGGCCCCCCCACGACACAGATACGCAGTATTTT. Its translation: CASSSGLAGGPPHDTDTQYF.

By sample share, this clonotype is medium-sized (0.01 to 0.1%). The chain has TRBV4-2 and TRBJ2-7; TRBD2 agrees at 10 bases. J lost 0 bases, V lost 0 bases, and 2 bases had no gene match. The CDR3 runs 16 residues. Per the germline V gene, CDR1 is LGHNA and CDR2 is YNFKEQ. The CDR3 DNA follows: TGTGCCAGCAGCCAAGATGCTAGCGGGGGCTCCTACGAGCAGTACTTC. Its protein is CASSQDASGGSYEQYF.

This clonotype has ten or more counts. The V gene is TRBV6-2 or TRBV6-3, the J gene TRBJ2-1; the match to TRBD2 covers 9 bases. The CDR3 loop spans 16 amino acids. The germline V gene has CDR1 MNHEY and CDR2 SVGEGT. With 0 bases clipped from V and 4 bases from J, the junction kept 4 bases outside the gene matches. CDR3 amino acids: CASSYSVAGEYNEQFF. The CDR3 DNA follows: TGTGCCAGCAGTTACTCGGTAGCGGGGGAGTACAATGAGCAGTTCTTC.

Comment on this clonotype: This may be a read error, as it is one base from a much larger clone. The chain combines TRBV6-2 or TRBV6-3 with TRBJ1-2; TRBD1 is a possible D gene (6 bases). Per the germline V gene, CDR1 is MNHEY and CDR2 is SVGEGT. The CDR3 totals 15 residues. V was pared by 2 bases and J by 10 bases, with 20 bases between. The CDR3 reads CASSYLRASGDDYTF. CDR3 in DNA: TGTGCCAGCAGTTACCTCAGGGCCTCAGGGGATGACTACACCTTC.

This clonotype has at least ten counts. The chain has TRBV11-2 and TRBJ1-2, with D uncertain. Deletions cut 5 bases from V and 1 base from J, with 20 bases between. This CDR3 region has 17 residues. The germline V gene encodes CDR1 SGHAT and CDR2 FQNNGV. The CDR3 sequence: CASSTTKRGPLNYGYTF. The CDR3 DNA reads as TGTGCCAGCAGCACGACGAAGCGCGGACCGCTTAACTATGGCTACACCTTC.

This clonotype was seen ten or more times. The V gene is TRBV6-5, the J gene TRBJ1-1; possible D gene TRBD1, 5 bases. Trimming removed 10 bases from V and 1 base from J, with 10 bases in between. Germline V gene sequence: CDR1 MNHEY, CDR2 SVGAGI. The CDR3 is made up of 12 amino acids. CDR3 sequence reads: CATERGNTEAFF. Written as DNA, the CDR3 is TGTGCCACCGAGAGGGGGAACACTGAAGCTTTCTTT.

This clonotype has ten or more counts. This sequence joins TRBV7-2 and TRBJ1-6; D is ambiguous. Trimming stripped 7 bases from V and 6 bases from J, with 10 bases between. The CDR3 runs 13 residues. CDR1 and CDR2 from the germline V gene are SGHTA and FQGNSA. The CDR3 DNA reads as TGTGCCAGCACTTCCCAGCGTAATTCACCCCTCCACTTT. Amino acids: CASTSQRNSPLHF.

This clonotype has ten or more counts. The chain joins TRBV6-5 to TRBJ1-2; D not resolved. The germline V gene encodes CDR1 MNHEY and CDR2 SVGAGI. This CDR3 is built from 15 residues. Trimming left V 0 bases short and J 4 bases short, with 12 bases between. CDR3 DNA: TGTGCCAGCAGTTACTCCCCACCCGGGGTCTATGGCTACACCTTC. This sequence encodes CASSYSPPGVYGYTF.

This clonotype was counted ten times or more. CDR3: CASSPRDRVLSMNTEAFF. CDR3 nucleotide sequence: TGTGCCAGCAGCCCACGGGACAGGGTATTAAGTATGAACACTGAAGCTTTCTTT. This sequence joins TRBV7-2 and TRBJ1-1; 9 bases are shared with TRBD1. The CDR3 consists of 18 residues. Germline V gene lookup returns CDR1 SGHTA and CDR2 FQGNSA. J lost 0 bases, V lost 5 bases, and 13 bases had no gene match.

The sample holds many counts of this clonotype. The rearrangement links TRBV5-3 to TRBJ1-6; D is possibly TRBD1 (6 bases). TRBV5-3 is marked as an open reading frame, function uncertain. The CDR3 extends over 14 amino acids. V was shortened by 8 bases and J by 5 bases, with 14 bases between the two germline ends. The CDR3 protein is CASSPDRNNSPLHF. CDR3 sequence (DNA): TGTGCCAGCAGCCCCGACAGGAATAATTCACCCCTCCACTTT.

In this sample, this clonotype turned up many times. The chain carries TRBV9 and TRBJ1-3, with D possibly TRBD1 on 6 matching bases. V lost 4 bases to trimming and J lost 2 bases, with 16 bases between them. The CDR3 contains 16 residues. The V gene's germline CDR1 is SGDLS and CDR2 YYNGEE. CDR3 loop: CASSPMQQGTGNTIYF. CDR3 DNA sequence: TGTGCCAGCAGCCCGATGCAACAGGGAACTGGAAACACCATATATTTT.

This clonotype showed up many times. This rearrangement joins TRBV24-1 to TRBJ2-3, with D possibly called TRBD1 or TRBD2 (5 bases each). CDR1 and CDR2 (germline): KGHDR, SFDVKD. The CDR3 length is 16 residues. Trimming cost V 1 base and J 0 bases, with 10 bases left between them. CDR3 sequence: CATSDLRGPSTDTQYF. CDR3 bases: TGTGCCACCAGTGATTTACGGGGACCGAGCACAGATACGCAGTATTTT.

This clonotype was counted at least ten times. This rearrangement joins TRBV24-1 to TRBJ1-2; tentatively, D is TRBD1 (6 bases). V was pared by 0 bases and J by 6 bases, with 10 bases between. Germline V gene lookup returns CDR1 KGHDR and CDR2 SFDVKD. The CDR3 has 14 amino acids. The CDR3 sequence is CATSDLAGEHGYTF. The CDR3 DNA reads as TGTGCCACCAGTGATTTGGCAGGGGAGCATGGCTACACCTTC.

At least ten counts were recorded for this clonotype. This rearrangement joins TRBV7-2 to TRBJ2-7; D is unclear. This CDR3 comprises 15 residues. V was clipped by 0 bases and J by 3 bases, with 12 bases between them. Germline assignment: CDR1 SGHTA and CDR2 FQGNSA. For the CDR3, the DNA is TGTGCCAGCAGCTTAGCAGCAGGTTTACTCTACGAGCAGTACTTC. Translating gives CASSLAAGLLYEQYF.

This clonotype has ten or more counts. The chain carries TRBV2 and TRBJ1-1; TRBD1 might be the D (5 bases). The CDR3 totals 11 residues. The germline V and J ends were trimmed by 4 bases and 10 bases, with 10 bases remaining between them. The germline V gene encodes CDR1 SNHLY and CDR2 FYNNEI. Here the CDR3 reads CASSAGRGAFF. The CDR3 DNA reads as TGTGCCAGCAGTGCGGGGCGGGGAGCTTTCTTT. Together with reference TRBV2 and TRBJ1-1, the CDR3 gives the full variable domain: EPEVTQTPSHQVTQMGQEVILRCVPISNHLYFYWYRQILGQKVEFLVSFYNNEISEKSEIFDDQFSVERPDGSNFTLKIRSTKLEDSAMYFCASSAGRGAFFGQGTRLTVV.